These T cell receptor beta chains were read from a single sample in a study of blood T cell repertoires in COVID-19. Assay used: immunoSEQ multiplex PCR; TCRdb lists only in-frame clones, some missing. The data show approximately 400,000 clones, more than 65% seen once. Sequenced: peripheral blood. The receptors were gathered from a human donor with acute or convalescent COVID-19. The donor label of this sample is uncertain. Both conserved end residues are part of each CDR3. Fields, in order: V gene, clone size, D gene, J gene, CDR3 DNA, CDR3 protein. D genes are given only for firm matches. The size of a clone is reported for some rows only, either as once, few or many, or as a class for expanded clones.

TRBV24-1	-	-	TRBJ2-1	TGTGCCACCGGAGACAGAATCGTAAATGAGCAGTTCTTC	CATGDRIVNEQFF
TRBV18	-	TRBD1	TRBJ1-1	TGTGCCAGCTCACCGAGGGGTCGGGGACAGAAGAACACTGAAGCTTTCTTT	CASSPRGRGQKNTEAFF
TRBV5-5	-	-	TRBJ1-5	TGTGCCAGCAGCTTGGCAGGGTCCCAGCCCCAGCATTTT	CASSLAGSQPQHF
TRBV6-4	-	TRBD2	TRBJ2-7	TGTGCCAGCAGCCCTATAGCGGGAGGGCCCTACGAGCAGTACTTC	CASSPIAGGPYEQYF
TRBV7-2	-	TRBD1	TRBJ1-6	TGTGCCAGCAGCTTAGGGGGACAGGAATCTTCACCCCTCCACTTT	CASSLGGQESSPLHF
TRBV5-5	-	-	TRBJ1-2	TGTGCCAGCAGCTTGGTTCCGGGGGGCTATGGCTACACCTTC	CASSLVPGGYGYTF
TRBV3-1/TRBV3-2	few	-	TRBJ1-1	TGTGCCAGCAGCCATTGGACAGACCCGAACACTGAAGCTTTCTTT	CASSHWTDPNTEAFF
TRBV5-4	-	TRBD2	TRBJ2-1	TGTGCCAGCAGCTTAGCTCAGAGGAGGGGAGGGGCGGATGAGCAGTTCTTC	CASSLAQRRGGADEQFF
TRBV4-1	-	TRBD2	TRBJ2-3	TGCGCCAGCAGCCAAGAAGGGTGGACTAGCGGGAGGGGTGGCACAGATACGCAGTATTTT	CASSQEGWTSGRGGTDTQYF
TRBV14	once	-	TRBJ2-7	TGTGCCAGCAGCCGTTCACGGTCGGGGTCCTACGAGCAGTACTTC	CASSRSRSGSYEQYF
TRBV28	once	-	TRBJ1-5	TGTGCCAGCAGAACAGGGAATCAGCCCCAGCATTTT	CASRTGNQPQHF
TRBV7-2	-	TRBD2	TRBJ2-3	TGTGCCAGCAGCTTACTTCAGCGGGGGGGTGATCGTACGCAGTATTTT	CASSLLQRGGDRTQYF
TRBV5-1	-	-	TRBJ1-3	TGCGCCAGCAGCTTTACAGGGACCTTCGGAAACACCATATATTTT	CASSFTGTFGNTIYF
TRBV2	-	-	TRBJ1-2	TGTGCCAGCGGAACAGGGTTCTCTGGCTACACCTTC	CASGTGFSGYTF
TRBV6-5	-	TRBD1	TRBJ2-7	TGTGCCAGCGGAGGGACAGGGGTACCCTACGAGCAGTACTTC	CASGGTGVPYEQYF
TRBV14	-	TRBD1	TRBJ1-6	TGTGCCAGCAGCCACGACAGGGTTGCACCCCTCCACTTT	CASSHDRVAPLHF
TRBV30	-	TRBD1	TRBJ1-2	TGTGCCTGGAGCCCCGGGACAGGGAAATATTATGGCTACACCTTC	CAWSPGTGKYYGYTF
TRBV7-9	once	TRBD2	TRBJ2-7	TGTGCCAGCAGCTTAGCGCTCAGGCTAGCGGAAAGCTACGAGCAGTACTTC	CASSLALRLAESYEQYF
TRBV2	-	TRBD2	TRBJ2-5	TGTGCCAGCAGTCGAAGCGGGGGGGGAGAGACCCAGTACTTC	CASSRSGGGETQYF
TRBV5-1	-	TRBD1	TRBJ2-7	TGCGCCAGCAGCCTACCTCGACAGGGAGCCTACGAGCAGTACTTC	CASSLPRQGAYEQYF
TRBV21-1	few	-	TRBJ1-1	TGTGCCAGCAGCAAAGTAAACGGGTTCAGGAACACTGAAGCTTTCTTT	CASSKVNGFRNTEAFF